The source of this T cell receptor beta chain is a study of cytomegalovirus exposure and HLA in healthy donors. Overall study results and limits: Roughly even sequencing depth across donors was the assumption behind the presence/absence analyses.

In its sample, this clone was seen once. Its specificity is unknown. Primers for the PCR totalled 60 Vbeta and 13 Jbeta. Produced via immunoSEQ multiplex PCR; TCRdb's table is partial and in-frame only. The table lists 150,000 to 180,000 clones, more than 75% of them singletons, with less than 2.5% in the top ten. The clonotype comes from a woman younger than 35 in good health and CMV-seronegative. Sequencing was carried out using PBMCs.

The CDR3 here is CASSLVGTSGNEQFF. The CDR3 nucleotides read TGTGCCAGCAGCTTAGTAGGGACTAGCGGCAATGAGCAGTTCTTC. The chain has TRBV7-2 and TRBJ2-1, with TRBD2 matching 11 bases. CDR3 length: 15 amino acids. Trimming removed 1 base from V and 6 bases from J; junction bases left unmatched: 2. Germline V gives CDR1 SGHTA, CDR2 FQGNSA.